This T cell receptor beta chain comes out of a study of blood T cell repertoires in COVID-19. For the study at large: Collection of acute and convalescent COVID-19 samples took place in the United States, Italy and Spain. From T cells, B-cell-depleted T cells, or PBMCs came the material, which was cDNA or gDNA.

This CDR3 has 15 amino acids. The trim removed 6 bases at V and 1 base at J, leaving 8 bases unmatched. In germline, CDR1 is SEHNR, CDR2 FQNEAQ (reference sequence). Method: immunoSEQ multiplex PCR; TCRdb's copy keeps in-frame clones and lacks some. The sample has around 200,000 clones; around 86% are singletons. The chain combines TRBV7-9 with TRBJ1-1; 7 bases line up with TRBD1. Sample: peripheral blood. The TCR comes from a man over 45 with acute or convalescent COVID-19. CDR3 bases: TGTGCCAGCAGTTCCCGACAGGGCCCGAACACTGAAGCTTTCTTT. Amino acid sequence: CASSSRQGPNTEAFF.